Listed here are 8 T cell receptor beta chains from one sample, sequenced in a study of Ad26.COV2.S vaccination and SARS-CoV-2 variants. Data came from immunoSEQ multiplex PCR; TCRdb stores just in-frame clones and leaves some out. The repertoire holds more than 300,000 clones, around four fifths seen once, with 2% to 2.5% in the top ten. Treatment in this sample: around 19 received Ad26.COV2.S at low or high dose, single or two shots; five or six received placebo; per-sample allocation not given. Collection of the samples took place on day 63 after the first injection of vaccine or placebo. Sequenced here: peripheral blood, sampled in a trial of Ad26.COV2.S vaccine versus placebo. Receptor source: a person between 18 and 65 years old who received the Ad26.COV2.S COVID-19 vaccine or a placebo.

The CDR3 loop reads CASSSKQGPGEKLFF. The CDR3 DNA sequence: TGTGCCAGCAGTTCAAAACAGGGGCCAGGTGAAAAACTGTTTTTT. This sequence joins TRBV27 and TRBJ1-4; 7 bases agree with TRBD1. This CDR3 is built from 15 residues. Losses at the gene ends were 4 bases for V and 7 bases for J; bases not matched to a gene: 9. Germline CDR1 and CDR2: MNHEY and SMNVEV (reference sequence).

The chain employs TRBV5-4 and TRBJ1-1; perhaps TRBD1 as D (6 bases). This CDR3 region has 16 residues. The germline V and J ends were trimmed by 1 base and 1 base, with 14 bases remaining between them. Germline V gives CDR1 SGHNT, CDR2 YYREEE (reference sequence). This chain's CDR3 is CASSLRSRGWNTEAFF. The CDR3 DNA follows: TGTGCCAGCAGCTTGAGGTCCAGGGGTTGGAACACTGAAGCTTTCTTT.

The chain is built from TRBV5-1 and TRBJ2-3; the match to TRBD2 covers 11 bases. Per the germline V gene, CDR1 is SGHRS and CDR2 is YFSETQ. V was clipped by 4 bases and J by 2 bases; unmatched bases: 9. The CDR3 covers 17 residues. CDR3 bases: TGCGCCAGCAGCCCAAATCTAGCGGGGGGAGACACAGATACGCAGTATTTT. Its protein is CASSPNLAGGDTDTQYF.

The chain is built from TRBV29-1 and TRBJ1-2; TRBD1 matches at 7 bases. The CDR3 totals 13 residues. With 4 bases clipped from V and 7 bases from J, the junction kept 9 bases outside the gene matches. Germline values: CDR1 SQVTM, CDR2 ANQGSEA. The CDR3: CSVGTGIGSGYTF. CDR3 nucleotide sequence: TGCAGCGTTGGGACAGGAATAGGCAGTGGCTACACCTTC.

The rearrangement uses TRBV10-3 and TRBJ1-1, with 9 bases aligning to TRBD1. CDR3 length equals 15 residues. The V segment lost 6 bases and the J segment 2 bases; nucleotides outside the gene matches: 7. CDR1 ENHRY and CDR2 SYGVKD come from the germline V gene. The CDR3 spells CAIRGQGTVNTEAFF. The CDR3 DNA reads TGTGCCATCAGGGGACAGGGAACGGTAAACACTGAAGCTTTCTTT.

This chain links TRBV11-3 with TRBJ1-3; D might be TRBD1 (6 bases). There are 12 residues in the CDR3. Germline V lookup: CDR1 SGHNT, CDR2 YENEEA. Trimming took off 4 bases at V and 7 bases at J, with 8 bases between the two ends. The CDR3 DNA reads as TGTGCCAGCAGCTACAGGGCTAACACCATATATTTT. Its translation: CASSYRANTIYF. The complete variable domain, with remaining parts taken from reference TRBV11-3 and TRBJ1-3, reads EAGVVQSPRYKIIEKKQPVAFWCNPISGHNTLYWYLQNLGQGPELLIRYENEEAVDDSQLPKDRFSAERLKGVDSTLKIQPAELGDSAVYLCASSYRANTIYFGEGSWLTVV.

V usage is TRBV5-5 and J usage is TRBJ1-1, with 9 nucleotides matching TRBD1. From germline, CDR1 is SGHKS and CDR2 YYEKEE (reference sequence). The CDR3 consists of 14 residues. The junction had 7 bases not matched to a gene; V was cut back by 3 bases and J by 7 bases. CDR3 residues: CASSSGQGVNEAFF. The CDR3 coding sequence is TGTGCCAGCAGCTCGGGACAGGGAGTGAATGAAGCTTTCTTT.

The chain employs TRBV12-5 and TRBJ1-1; D not certain. There are 13 residues in the CDR3. Germline V lookup: CDR1 LGHNT, CDR2 FRNRAP. Trimming shortened V by 2 bases and J by 1 base, and 5 bases separated the two germline ends. The CDR3 loop reads CASGLSGNTEAFF. As DNA, the CDR3 is TGTGCTAGTGGTTTGTCAGGGAACACTGAAGCTTTCTTT.